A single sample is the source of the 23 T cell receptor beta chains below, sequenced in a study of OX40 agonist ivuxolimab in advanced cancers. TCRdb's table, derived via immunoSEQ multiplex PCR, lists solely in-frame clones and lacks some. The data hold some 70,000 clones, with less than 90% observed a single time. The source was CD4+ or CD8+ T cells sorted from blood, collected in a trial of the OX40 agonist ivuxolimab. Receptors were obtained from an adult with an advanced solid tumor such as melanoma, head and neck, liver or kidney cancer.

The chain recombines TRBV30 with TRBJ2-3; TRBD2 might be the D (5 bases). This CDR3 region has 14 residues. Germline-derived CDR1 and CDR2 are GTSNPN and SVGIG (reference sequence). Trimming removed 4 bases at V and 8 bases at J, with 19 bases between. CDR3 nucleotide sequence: TGTGCCTGGATTACGGGGTTAAGTTATGGTACGCAGTATTTT. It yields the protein CAWITGLSYGTQYF.

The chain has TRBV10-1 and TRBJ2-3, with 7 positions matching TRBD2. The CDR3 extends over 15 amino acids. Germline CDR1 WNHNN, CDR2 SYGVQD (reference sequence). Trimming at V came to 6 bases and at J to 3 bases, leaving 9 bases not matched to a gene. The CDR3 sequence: CASRDKMGGTDTQYF. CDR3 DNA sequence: TGCGCCAGCAGGGACAAGATGGGAGGGACAGATACGCAGTATTTT.

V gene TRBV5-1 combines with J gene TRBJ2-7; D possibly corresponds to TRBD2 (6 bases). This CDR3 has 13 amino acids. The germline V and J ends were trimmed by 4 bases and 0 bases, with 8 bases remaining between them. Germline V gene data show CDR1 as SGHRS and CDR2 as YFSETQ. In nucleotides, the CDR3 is TGCGCCAGCAGCCAGGACTACTCCTACGAGCAGTACTTC. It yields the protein CASSQDYSYEQYF.

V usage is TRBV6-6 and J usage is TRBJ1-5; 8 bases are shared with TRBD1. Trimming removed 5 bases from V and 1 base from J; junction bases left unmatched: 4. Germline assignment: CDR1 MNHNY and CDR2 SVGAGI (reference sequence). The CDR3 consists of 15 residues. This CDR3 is CASSQTGASNQPQHF. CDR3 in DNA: TGTGCCAGCAGTCAGACAGGGGCAAGCAATCAGCCCCAGCATTTT.

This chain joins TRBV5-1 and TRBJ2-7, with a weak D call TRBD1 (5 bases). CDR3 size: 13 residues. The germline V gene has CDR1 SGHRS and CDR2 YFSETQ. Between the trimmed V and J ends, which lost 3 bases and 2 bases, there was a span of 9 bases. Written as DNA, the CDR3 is TGCGCCAGCAGCTCCCAGGGCACCTACGAGCAGTACTTC. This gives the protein CASSSQGTYEQYF.

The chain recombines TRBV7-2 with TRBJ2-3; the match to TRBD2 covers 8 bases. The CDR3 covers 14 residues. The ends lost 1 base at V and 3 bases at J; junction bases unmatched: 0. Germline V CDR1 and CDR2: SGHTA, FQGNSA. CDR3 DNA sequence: TGTGCCAGCAGCTTAGGACTAGCGACAGATACGCAGTATTTT. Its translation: CASSLGLATDTQYF.

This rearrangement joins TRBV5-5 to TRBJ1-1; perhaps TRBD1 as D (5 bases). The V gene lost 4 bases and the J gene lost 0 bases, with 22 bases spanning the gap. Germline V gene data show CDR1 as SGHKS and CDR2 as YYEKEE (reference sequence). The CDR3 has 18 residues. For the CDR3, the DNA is TGTGCCAGCAGCCCCCGGGGCAGGTCCATCTCCATGAACACTGAAGCTTTCTTT. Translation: CASSPRGRSISMNTEAFF. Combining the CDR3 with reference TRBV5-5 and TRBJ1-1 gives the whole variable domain DAGVTQSPTHLIKTRGQQVTLRCSPISGHKSVSWYQQVLGQGPQFIFQYYEKEERGRGNFPDRFSARQFPNYSSELNVNALLLGDSALYLCASSPRGRSISMNTEAFFGQGTRLTVV.

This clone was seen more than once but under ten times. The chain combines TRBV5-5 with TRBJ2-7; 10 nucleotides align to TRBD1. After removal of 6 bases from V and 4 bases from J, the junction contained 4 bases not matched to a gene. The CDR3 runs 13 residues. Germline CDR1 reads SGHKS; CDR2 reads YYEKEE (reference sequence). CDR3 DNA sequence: TGTGCCAGCAACAGACAGGGGGCTTACGAGCAGTACTTC. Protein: CASNRQGAYEQYF.

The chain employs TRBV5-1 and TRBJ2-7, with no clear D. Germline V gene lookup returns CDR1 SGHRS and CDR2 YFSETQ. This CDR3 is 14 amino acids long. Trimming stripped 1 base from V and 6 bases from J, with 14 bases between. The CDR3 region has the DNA TGCGCCAGCAGCTTGATCGGACCTTCAGGCGAGCAGTACTTC. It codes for CASSLIGPSGEQYF.

The CDR3 loop reads CASALSLNYGYTF. Here the CDR3 DNA reads TGTGCCTCAGCGCTCTCTCTCAACTATGGCTACACCTTC. The chain combines TRBV10-3 with TRBJ1-2, with no clear D. The CDR3 has 13 residues. Germline V gene data show CDR1 as ENHRY and CDR2 as SYGVKD. V shed 11 bases and J shed 2 bases, with 15 bases lying between them.

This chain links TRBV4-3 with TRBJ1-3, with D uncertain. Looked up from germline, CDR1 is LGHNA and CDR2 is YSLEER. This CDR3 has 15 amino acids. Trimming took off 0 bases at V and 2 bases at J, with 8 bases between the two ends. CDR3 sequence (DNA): TGCGCCAGCAGCCAAGATCCGGCGGCTGGAAACACCATATATTTT. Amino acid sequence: CASSQDPAAGNTIYF.

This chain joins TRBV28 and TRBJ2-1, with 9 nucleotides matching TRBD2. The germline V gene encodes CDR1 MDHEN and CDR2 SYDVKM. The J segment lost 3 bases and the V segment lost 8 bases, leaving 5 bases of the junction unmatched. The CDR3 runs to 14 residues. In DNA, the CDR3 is TGTGCCAGCCTCCCTAGCGGGGTCTACAATGAGCAGTTCTTC. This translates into CASLPSGVYNEQFF. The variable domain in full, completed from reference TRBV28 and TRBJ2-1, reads DVKVTQSSRYLVKRTGEKVFLECVQDMDHENMFWYRQDPGLGLRLIYFSYDVKMKEKGDIPEGYSVSREKKERFSLILESASTNQTSMYLCASLPSGVYNEQFFGPGTRLTVL.

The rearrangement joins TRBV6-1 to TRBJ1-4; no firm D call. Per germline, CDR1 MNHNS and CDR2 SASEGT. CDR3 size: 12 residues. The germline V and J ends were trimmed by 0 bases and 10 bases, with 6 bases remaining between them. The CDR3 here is CASSEALRKLFF. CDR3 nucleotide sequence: TGTGCCAGCAGTGAAGCGCTCAGAAAACTGTTTTTT.

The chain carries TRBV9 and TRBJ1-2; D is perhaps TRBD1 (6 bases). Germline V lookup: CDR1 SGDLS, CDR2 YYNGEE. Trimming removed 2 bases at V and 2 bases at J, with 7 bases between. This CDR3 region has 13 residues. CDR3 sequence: CASSVGQNYGYTF. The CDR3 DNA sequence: TGTGCCAGCAGCGTCGGACAGAACTATGGCTACACCTTC.

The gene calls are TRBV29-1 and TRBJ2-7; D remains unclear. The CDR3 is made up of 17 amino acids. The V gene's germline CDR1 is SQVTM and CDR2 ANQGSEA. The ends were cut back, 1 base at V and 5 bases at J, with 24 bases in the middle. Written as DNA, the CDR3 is TGCAGCGTTGAAGCCCCGGCAGGAAGCCGCGGCACTCACGAGCAGTACTTC. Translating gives CSVEAPAGSRGTHEQYF.

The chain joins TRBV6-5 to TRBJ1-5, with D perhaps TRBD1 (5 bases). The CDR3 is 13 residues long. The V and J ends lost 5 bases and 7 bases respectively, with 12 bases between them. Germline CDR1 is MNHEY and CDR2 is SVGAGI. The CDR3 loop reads CASSTWQGQPQHF. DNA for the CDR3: TGTGCCAGCAGTACTTGGCAGGGCCAGCCCCAGCATTTT.

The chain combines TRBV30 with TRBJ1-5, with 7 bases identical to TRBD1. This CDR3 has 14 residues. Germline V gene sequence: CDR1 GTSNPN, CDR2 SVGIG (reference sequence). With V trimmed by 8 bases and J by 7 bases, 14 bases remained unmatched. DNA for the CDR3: TGTGCCGCCCAGTACTCGACAGGGAACCAGCCCCAGCATTTT. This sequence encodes CAAQYSTGNQPQHF.

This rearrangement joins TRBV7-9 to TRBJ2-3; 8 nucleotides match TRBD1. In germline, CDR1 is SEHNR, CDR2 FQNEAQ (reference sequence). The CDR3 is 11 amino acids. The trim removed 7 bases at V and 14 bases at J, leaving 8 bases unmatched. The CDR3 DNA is TGTGCCAGCACCCTAGGACAGGGCGTGTATTTT. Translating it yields CASTLGQGVYF.

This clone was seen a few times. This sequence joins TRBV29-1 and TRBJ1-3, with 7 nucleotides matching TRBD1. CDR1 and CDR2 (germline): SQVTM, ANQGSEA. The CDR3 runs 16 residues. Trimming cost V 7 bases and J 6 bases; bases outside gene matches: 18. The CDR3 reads CSALKGGGYGVNTIYF. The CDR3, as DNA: TGCAGCGCCCTGAAGGGAGGGGGCTATGGGGTAAACACCATATATTTT.

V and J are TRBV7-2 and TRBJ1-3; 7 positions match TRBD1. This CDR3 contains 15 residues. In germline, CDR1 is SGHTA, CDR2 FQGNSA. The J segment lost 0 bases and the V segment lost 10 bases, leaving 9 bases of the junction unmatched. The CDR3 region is CAISQGGYSGNTIYF. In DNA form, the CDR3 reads TGTGCCATCTCCCAGGGGGGTTACTCTGGAAACACCATATATTTT.

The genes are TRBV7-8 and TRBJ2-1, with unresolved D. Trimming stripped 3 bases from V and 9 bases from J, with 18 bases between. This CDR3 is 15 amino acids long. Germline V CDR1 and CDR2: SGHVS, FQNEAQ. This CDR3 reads CASSFGIELVSEQFF. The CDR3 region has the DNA TGTGCCAGCAGCTTTGGGATAGAGCTAGTTAGTGAGCAGTTCTTC.

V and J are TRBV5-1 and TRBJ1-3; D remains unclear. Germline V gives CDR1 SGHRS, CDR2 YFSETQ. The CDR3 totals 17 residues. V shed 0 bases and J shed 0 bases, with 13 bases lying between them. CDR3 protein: CASSLGQTLASGNTIYF. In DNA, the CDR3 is TGCGCCAGCAGCTTGGGCCAGACCCTTGCCTCTGGAAACACCATATATTTT.

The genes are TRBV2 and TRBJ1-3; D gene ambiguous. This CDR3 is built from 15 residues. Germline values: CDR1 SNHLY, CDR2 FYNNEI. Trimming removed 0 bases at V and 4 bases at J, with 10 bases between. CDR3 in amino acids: CASSEALIGGNTIYF. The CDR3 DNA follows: TGTGCCAGCAGTGAAGCGCTTATTGGGGGAAACACCATATATTTT.